These T cell receptor beta chains were read from a single sample in a study of cytomegalovirus exposure and HLA in healthy donors. Some clones are missing from TCRdb's copy, which holds only in-frame ones; the method was immunoSEQ multiplex PCR. The sample has 85,000 to 100,000 clones, about 89% seen once. The specimen was PBMCs. The receptors here all came from a man aged 25 to 45 in good health and CMV-seropositive. CDR3s include the opening cysteine and the closing phenylalanine or tryptophan. Fields, in order: D gene, J gene, clone size, V gene, CDR3 protein, CDR3 DNA. D genes are given only for firm matches. Size is stated for part of the rows, as once, few or many counts, or as a class when the clone is expanded.

>TRBD1|TRBJ1-4|NA|TRBV6-1
CASSVRDRSPRNEKLFF
TGTGCCAGCAGTGTTAGGGACAGGTCCCCTCGAAATGAAAAACTGTTTTTT
>NA|TRBJ1-5|NA|TRBV6-6
CASSWAVAQPQHF
TGTGCCAGCAGTTGGGCAGTCGCTCAGCCCCAGCATTTT
>NA|TRBJ2-5|NA|TRBV11-2
CASSRTSQETQYF
TGTGCCAGCAGCCGGACTTCCCAAGAGACCCAGTACTTC
>NA|TRBJ1-5|few|TRBV10-3
CAISESLQPQHF
TGTGCCATCAGTGAGTCCCTTCAGCCCCAGCATTTT
>NA|TRBJ2-7|NA|TRBV29-1
CSPQSNHEQYF
TGCAGCCCGCAGTCCAACCACGAGCAGTACTTC
>NA|TRBJ2-6|NA|TRBV19
CASSIGLIGSGANVLTF
TGTGCCAGTAGTATCGGACTGATTGGCTCTGGGGCCAACGTCCTGACTTTC
>TRBD2|TRBJ2-1|NA|TRBV7-3
CASSQTSSGSRQFF
TGTGCCAGCAGCCAAACCTCTAGCGGGAGCCGGCAGTTCTTC
>NA|TRBJ2-2|NA|TRBV4-1
CASSQRLGGTGELFF
TGCGCCAGCAGCCAACGGCTAGGGGGTACCGGGGAGCTGTTTTTT
>NA|TRBJ1-1|NA|TRBV4-1
CASSHRPVRLNTEAFF
TGCGCCAGCAGCCACCGCCCCGTGCGGCTGAACACTGAAGCTTTCTTT
>TRBD2|TRBJ2-3|NA|TRBV10-2
CASSLSGGGLGELDTQYF
TGCGCCAGCAGTCTAAGTGGAGGAGGACTAGGCGAGCTAGATACGCAGTATTTT
>NA|TRBJ2-7|NA|TRBV2
CASSAGDEQYF
TGTGCCAGCAGTGCAGGGGACGAGCAGTACTTC
>NA|TRBJ2-1|once|TRBV25-1
CASSEVRGSYNEQFF
TGTGCCAGCAGTGAGGTCCGCGGATCCTACAATGAGCAGTTCTTC
>TRBD2|TRBJ2-2|NA|TRBV6-1
CASSEVSGRYTGELFF
TGTGCCAGCAGTGAAGTTAGCGGGAGGTACACCGGGGAGCTGTTTTTT
>NA|TRBJ2-7|NA|TRBV4-1
CASSQGTGGAYEQYF
TGCGCCAGCAGCCAAGGTACAGGGGGGGCCTACGAGCAGTACTTC
>TRBD2|TRBJ2-3|NA|TRBV28
CASSFGLAGVSDTQYF
TGTGCCAGCAGTTTTGGGCTAGCGGGAGTTTCAGATACGCAGTATTTT
>NA|TRBJ1-1|NA|TRBV7-3
CASSLRGDTEAFF
TGTGCCAGCAGCTTAAGGGGGGACACTGAAGCTTTCTTT
>NA|TRBJ1-2|NA|TRBV6-1
CASSEGWQNYGYTF
TGTGCCAGCAGTGAAGGGTGGCAGAACTATGGCTACACCTTC
>TRBD1|TRBJ2-4|NA|TRBV19
CASSIDLEQGVSKNIQYF
TGTGCCAGTAGTATTGATCTAGAGCAGGGGGTTTCCAAAAACATTCAGTACTTC
>NA|TRBJ2-5|NA|TRBV2
CASSDGTGKETQYF
TGTGCCAGCAGTGATGGAACAGGGAAAGAGACCCAGTACTTC
>TRBD2|TRBJ2-1|NA|TRBV15
CATSRAGSGNPHNEQFF
TGTGCCACCAGCAGAGCGGGTAGCGGGAACCCTCACAATGAGCAGTTCTTC
>TRBD1|TRBJ2-4|NA|TRBV29-1
CSVEGFTLQGENIQYF
TGCAGCGTTGAAGGATTTACGTTACAGGGGGAAAACATTCAGTACTTC
>NA|TRBJ2-7|once|TRBV7-9
CASSSSDSSYEQYF
TGTGCCAGCAGCTCCTCGGACAGCTCCTACGAGCAGTACTTC
>TRBD1|TRBJ1-4|few|TRBV7-9
CASSLGAGTVNEKLFF
TGTGCCAGCAGCTTGGGGGCCGGGACAGTAAATGAAAAACTGTTTTTT
>TRBD2|TRBJ2-7|NA|TRBV28
CASSTHVAGGVYEQYF
TGTGCCAGCAGCACCCATGTCGCGGGAGGGGTCTACGAGCAGTACTTC
>NA|TRBJ2-1|NA|TRBV5-1
CASSLAGIAAYNEQFF
TGCGCCAGCAGCTTGGCCGGAATAGCGGCTTACAATGAGCAGTTCTTC
>TRBD2|TRBJ2-7|NA|TRBV6-1
CATRAGGYYEQYF
TGTGCCACGCGGGCGGGAGGGTATTACGAGCAGTACTTC
>NA|TRBJ2-5|NA|TRBV20-1
CSARDRETQYF
TGCAGTGCTAGAGATCGAGAGACCCAGTACTTC
>NA|TRBJ1-3|few|TRBV6-6
CASSYSAAGNTIYF
TGTGCCAGCAGTTACTCCGCAGCTGGAAACACCATATATTTT
>NA|TRBJ2-3|NA|TRBV2
CATDRMILRTDTQYF
TGTGCCACAGACAGGATGATTCTAAGAACAGATACGCAGTATTTT
>TRBD1|TRBJ2-5|NA|TRBV5-1
CASRSRQGMVEETQYF
TGCGCCAGCAGATCCCGACAGGGGATGGTTGAGGAGACCCAGTACTTC
>NA|TRBJ1-1|NA|TRBV6-1
CASSEAGGWGEAFF
TGTGCCAGCAGTGAAGCGGGAGGGTGGGGTGAAGCTTTCTTT
>TRBD1|TRBJ1-1|once|TRBV5-4
CASSLGQEQAFF
TGTGCCAGCAGCTTAGGACAGGAACAAGCTTTCTTT
>TRBD2|TRBJ2-1|once|TRBV7-2
CASSQVPGTSGIYNEQFF
TGTGCCAGCAGCCAGGTCCCCGGGACTAGCGGGATCTACAATGAGCAGTTCTTC
>NA|TRBJ1-2|NA|TRBV19
CASSPPDWTLGSNYGYTF
TGTGCCAGTAGCCCCCCCGACTGGACTCTCGGGTCTAACTATGGCTACACCTTC
>TRBD2|TRBJ2-1|NA|TRBV6-1
CASSVGGSGRNEQFF
TGTGCCAGCAGTGTGGGCGGGAGTGGTCGCAATGAGCAGTTCTTC
>TRBD1|TRBJ1-2|once|TRBV29-1
CSVESVTGGGYTF
TGCAGCGTTGAATCCGTGACAGGGGGCGGCTACACCTTC
>TRBD1|TRBJ1-1|NA|TRBV28
CASRHNDRGIAEAFF
TGTGCCAGCAGGCATAATGACAGGGGGATAGCTGAAGCTTTCTTT
>NA|TRBJ1-6|NA|TRBV6-5
CASSYWGDGPHSPLHF
TGTGCCAGCAGTTACTGGGGGGACGGGCCGCATTCACCCCTCCACTTT
>TRBD1|TRBJ1-2|NA|TRBV11-2
CASSLGQGKGAGYTF
TGTGCCAGCAGCTTGGGACAGGGAAAAGGCGCTGGCTACACCTTC
>NA|TRBJ2-3|NA|TRBV10-3
CAISESRVGTDTQYF
TGTGCCATCAGTGAAAGTCGAGTAGGCACAGATACGCAGTATTTT
>NA|TRBJ2-7|few|TRBV7-9
CASSFTGGEQYF
TGTGCCAGCAGCTTTACCGGGGGCGAGCAGTACTTC
>TRBD1|TRBJ2-5|NA|TRBV9
CASSVFGTEQETQYF
TGTGCCAGCAGCGTATTCGGGACAGAACAAGAGACCCAGTACTTC
>TRBD1|TRBJ1-2|once|TRBV28
CASSNTGQGLYGYTF
TGTGCCAGCAGCAACACAGGACAGGGCCTCTATGGCTACACCTTC
>TRBD1|TRBJ1-6|NA|TRBV30
CAWSRSRTGHNSPLHF
TGTGCCTGGAGTAGGTCCAGGACAGGGCACAATTCACCCCTCCACTTT
>TRBD2|TRBJ2-1|NA|TRBV19
CASRGRGNYNEQFF
TGTGCCAGTAGGGGGAGGGGAAATTACAATGAGCAGTTCTTC
>TRBD1|TRBJ2-3|NA|TRBV11-3
CASSLGARGRTDTQYF
TGTGCCAGCAGCTTAGGTGCCAGGGGGCGCACAGATACGCAGTATTTT
>TRBD2|TRBJ2-5|NA|TRBV27
CASTQGDGGAQYF
TGTGCCAGCACCCAAGGGGATGGGGGGGCCCAGTACTTC
>NA|TRBJ1-1|NA|TRBV9
CASSVGPAGTEAFF
TGTGCCAGCAGCGTAGGCCCAGCGGGGACTGAAGCTTTCTTT
>TRBD2|TRBJ2-3|NA|TRBV5-1
CASSLELADLTDTQYF
TGCGCCAGCAGCTTGGAACTAGCGGACCTCACAGATACGCAGTATTTT
>NA|TRBJ2-7|NA|TRBV7-6
CASSLAPNGGSYEQYF
TGTGCCAGCAGCTTAGCGCCTAACGGTGGTTCCTACGAGCAGTACTTC
>TRBD1|TRBJ2-7|NA|TRBV6-1
CASGTGTGVHEQYF
TGTGCCAGCGGAACCGGGACAGGGGTCCACGAGCAGTACTTC
>NA|TRBJ2-3|NA|TRBV18
CASSLNQVPDSLDTQYF
TGTGCCAGCTCACTTAACCAAGTTCCGGACAGCCTAGATACGCAGTATTTT
>TRBD1|TRBJ2-7|NA|TRBV19
CASSMLAGGPYEQYF
TGTGCCAGTAGTATGCTGGCAGGGGGTCCCTACGAGCAGTACTTC
>NA|TRBJ1-1|NA|TRBV5-1
CASSVQTGLETEAFF
TGCGCCAGCAGCGTACAGACAGGATTGGAGACTGAAGCTTTCTTT
>NA|TRBJ1-1|NA|TRBV28
CASSVDILMNTEAFF
TGTGCCAGCAGTGTCGACATTCTCATGAACACTGAAGCTTTCTTT